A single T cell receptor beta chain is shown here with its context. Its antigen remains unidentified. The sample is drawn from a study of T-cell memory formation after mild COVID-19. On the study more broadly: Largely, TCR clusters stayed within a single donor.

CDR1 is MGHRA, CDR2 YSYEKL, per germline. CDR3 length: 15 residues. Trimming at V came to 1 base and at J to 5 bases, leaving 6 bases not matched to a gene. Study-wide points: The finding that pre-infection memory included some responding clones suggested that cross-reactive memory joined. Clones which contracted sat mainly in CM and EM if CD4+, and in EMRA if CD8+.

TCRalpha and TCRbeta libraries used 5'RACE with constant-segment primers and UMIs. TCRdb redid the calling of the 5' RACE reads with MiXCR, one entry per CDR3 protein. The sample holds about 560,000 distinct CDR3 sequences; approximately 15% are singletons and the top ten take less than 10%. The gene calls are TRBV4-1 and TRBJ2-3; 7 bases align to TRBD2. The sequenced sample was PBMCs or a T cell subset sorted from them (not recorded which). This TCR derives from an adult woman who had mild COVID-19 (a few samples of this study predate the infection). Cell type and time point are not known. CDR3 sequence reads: CASSQGLAGRDTQYF. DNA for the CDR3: TGCGCCAGCAGCCAAGGACTAGCTGGAAGAGATACGCAGTATTTT.